This T cell receptor (beta chain) was identified during a study of OX40 agonist ivuxolimab in advanced cancers. Whole-study results and caveats: Among the nonresponders, some also had low normalized T-cell clonal expansion. Both blood CD4+ and CD8+ T cells showed clonal growth by week 6 at 0.1 to 3.0 mg/kg.

Individuals having autoimmune disease history or systemic immunosuppression were not enrolled. The V end was cut by 2 bases, the J end by 1 base, with 3 bases between. Germline values: CDR1 ENHRY, CDR2 SYGVKD. This CDR3 contains 13 residues. Here immunoSEQ multiplex PCR was the method, and the copy in TCRdb shows in-frame clones only, minus some. The sample contains 45,000 to 65,000 clones, 80% to 90% of which appear only once. This clone turned up a few times. Its antigen is not identified. The V and J genes are TRBV10-3 and TRBJ1-5; D is unresolved. This specimen consisted of CD4+ or CD8+ T cells sorted from blood, obtained in a trial of the OX40 agonist ivuxolimab. This sequence was found in an adult with an advanced solid tumor such as melanoma, head and neck, liver or kidney cancer. Here the CDR3 DNA reads TGTGCCATCAGTGAGGGCAGCAATCAGCCCCAGCATTTT. This encodes CAISEGSNQPQHF.